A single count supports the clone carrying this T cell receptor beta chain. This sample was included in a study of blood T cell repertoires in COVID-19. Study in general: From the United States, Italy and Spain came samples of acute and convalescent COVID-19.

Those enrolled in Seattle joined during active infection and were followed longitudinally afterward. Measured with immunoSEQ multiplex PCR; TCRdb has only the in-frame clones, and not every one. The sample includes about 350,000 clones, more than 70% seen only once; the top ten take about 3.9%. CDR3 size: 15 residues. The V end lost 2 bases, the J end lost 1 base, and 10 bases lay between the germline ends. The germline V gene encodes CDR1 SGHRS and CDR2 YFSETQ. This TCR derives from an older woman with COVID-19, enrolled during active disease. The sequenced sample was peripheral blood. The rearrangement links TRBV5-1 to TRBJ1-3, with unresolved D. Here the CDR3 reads CASSLQGGSGNTIYF. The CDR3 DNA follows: TGCGCCAGCAGCTTACAAGGAGGGTCTGGAAACACCATATATTTT.